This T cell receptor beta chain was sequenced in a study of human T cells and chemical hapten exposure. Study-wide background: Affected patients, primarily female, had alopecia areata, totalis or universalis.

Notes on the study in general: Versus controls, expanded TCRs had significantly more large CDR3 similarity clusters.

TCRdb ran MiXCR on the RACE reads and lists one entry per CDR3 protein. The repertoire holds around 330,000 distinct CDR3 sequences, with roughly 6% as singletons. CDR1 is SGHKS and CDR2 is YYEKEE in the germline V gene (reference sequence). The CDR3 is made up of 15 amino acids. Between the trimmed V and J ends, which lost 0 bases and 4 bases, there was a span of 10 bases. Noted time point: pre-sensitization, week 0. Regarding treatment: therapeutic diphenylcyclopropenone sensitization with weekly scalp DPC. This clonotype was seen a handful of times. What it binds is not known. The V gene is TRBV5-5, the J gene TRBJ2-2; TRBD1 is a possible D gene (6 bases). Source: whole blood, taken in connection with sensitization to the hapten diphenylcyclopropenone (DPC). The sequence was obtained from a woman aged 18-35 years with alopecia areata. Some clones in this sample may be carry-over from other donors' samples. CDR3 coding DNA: TGTGCCAGCAGCTTGGATGGGGGCGGCACCGGGGAGCTGTTTTTT. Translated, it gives CASSLDGGGTGELFF. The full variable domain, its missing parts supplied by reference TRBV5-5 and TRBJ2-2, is DAGVTQSPTHLIKTRGQQVTLRCSPISGHKSVSWYQQVLGQGPQFIFQYYEKEERGRGNFPDRFSARQFPNYSSELNVNALLLGDSALYLCASSLDGGGTGELFFGEGSRLTVL.